The text below deals with one T cell receptor (beta chain). Its antigen is undetermined. This specimen comes from a study of cytomegalovirus exposure and HLA in healthy donors. Notes on the study in general: Diagnosis of cytomegalovirus status made by the classifier reportedly showed high specificity and sensitivity. When analyzed later, a missense DCLRE1C variant was found to be linked to TCR beta V- and J-gene trimming. Presence/absence analyses took donor sequencing depth as roughly uniform. Further analysis was carried out later, and it showed several of the most significant clusters appearing linked to common viral pathogens.

The CDR3 is made up of 12 amino acids. CDR1 is PRHDT and CDR2 is FYEKMQ in the germline V gene (reference sequence). Deletions cut 4 bases from V and 2 bases from J, with 4 bases between. 60 Vbeta and 13 Jbeta primers were used in PCR. Sequencing was performed with immunoSEQ multiplex PCR; in TCRdb, only in-frame clones are kept and a portion is missing. Here the sample spans approximately 110,000 clones, roughly 77% being singletons. The gene calls are TRBV13 and TRBJ2-3; D is uncertain. This clonotype was obtained from a woman in her twenties or thirties in good health and CMV-seronegative. Sequenced sample: PBMCs. The chain's CDR3 is CASSSLTDTQYF. The CDR3 nucleotides read TGTGCCAGCAGCTCCCTCACAGATACGCAGTATTTT.